The clone carrying this T cell receptor beta chain was recorded a few times. Its target is unknown. CDR3 length: 15 residues. Trimming cost V 0 bases and J 6 bases, with 16 bases left between them. The germline V gene has CDR1 SGHRS and CDR2 YFSETQ. These data are taken from a study of identical twins. General study results and limits: Compared with unrelated sharing, twin-shared out-of-frame alpha sequences had more low-probability sequences. Weaker excess sharing between twins was seen in beta out-of-frame sequences.

cDNA molecules carried unique molecular identifiers, and template switching added a universal primer site. MiXCR was run by TCRdb on the 5' RACE reads, yielding one entry per CDR3 protein. The sample contains nearly 900,000 distinct CDR3 sequences, 12% of which appear only once. The sample was also reused in another study, on yellow fever vaccine responses in identical twins.

Sequencing was carried out using PBMCs. This receptor was obtained from a woman between 18 and 29 years old in good health. V and J are TRBV5-1 and TRBJ2-7, with D maybe TRBD1 (7 bases). This CDR3 reads CASSLGRQGLGEQYF. The CDR3 DNA follows: TGCGCCAGCAGCTTGGGTCGACAGGGACTGGGCGAGCAGTACTTC.